The present entry profiles one TCR beta chain with its context. No antigen is known for it. This entry is derived from a study of PD-L1 blockade in urothelial cancer. At the level of the study: About nine tenths of the roughly 29 patients were men with bladder-origin urothelial cancer. Study-wide findings and caveats: Stronger expansion of tumor-associated clones in blood at 3 weeks distinguished durable-benefit patients.

Spike-ins of synthetic TCR analog templates went into each PCR. The data were produced by immunoSEQ multiplex PCR, yet TCRdb's version contains in-frame clones alone and is incomplete. Of tens of thousands of clones in the sample, around four fifths are singletons; the top ten hold under 8.5%. Trimming took off 7 bases at V and 5 bases at J, with 6 bases between the two ends. This CDR3 contains 11 residues. Germline values: CDR1 MNHEY, CDR2 SMNVEV (reference sequence). As for time point: pretreatment peripheral blood. The sequence was collected from a man between 40 and 49 years old with urothelial cancer. Sequencing used PBMCs, obtained around atezolizumab (anti-PD-L1) treatment. The rearrangement links TRBV27 to TRBJ2-1, with no clear D. The CDR3 DNA reads TGTGCCAGCACCCAAAACAATGAGCAGTTCTTC. It is translated as CASTQNNEQFF.